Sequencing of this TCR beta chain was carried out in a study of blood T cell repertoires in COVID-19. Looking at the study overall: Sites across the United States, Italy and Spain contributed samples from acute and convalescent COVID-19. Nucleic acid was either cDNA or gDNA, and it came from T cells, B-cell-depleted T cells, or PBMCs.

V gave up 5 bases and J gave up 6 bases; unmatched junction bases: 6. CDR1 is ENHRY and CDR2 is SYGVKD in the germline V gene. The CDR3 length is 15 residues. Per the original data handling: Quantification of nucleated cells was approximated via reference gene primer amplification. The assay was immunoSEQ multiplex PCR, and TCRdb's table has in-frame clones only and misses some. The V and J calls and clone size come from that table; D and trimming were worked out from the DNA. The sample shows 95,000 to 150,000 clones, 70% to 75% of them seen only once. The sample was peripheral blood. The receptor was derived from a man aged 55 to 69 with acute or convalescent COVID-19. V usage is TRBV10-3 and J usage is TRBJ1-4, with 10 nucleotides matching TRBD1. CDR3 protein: CAISLTGGVDEKLFF. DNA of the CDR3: TGTGCCATCAGTCTGACAGGGGGCGTAGATGAAAAACTGTTTTTT.